This TCR beta chain came from a study of control samples from healthy donors and cancer patients. Repertoires were generated with immunoSEQ multiplex PCR, while TCRdb's copy carries only in-frame clones and drops some. The table lists about 130,000 clones, 92% of them singletons. This CDR3 is 16 amino acids long. Germline loops: CDR1 GTSNPN, CDR2 SVGIG (reference sequence). V was pared by 0 bases and J by 7 bases, with 11 bases of the junction left unmatched. The genes are TRBV30 and TRBJ2-7; 11 nucleotides match TRBD2. This sequence was found in a woman aged 45 to 65 in good health. Sequenced material: blood. The CDR3 here is CAWSVRASGGPREQYF. The CDR3 region has the DNA TGTGCCTGGAGTGTACGTGCTAGCGGGGGGCCTAGGGAGCAGTACTTC.